This T cell receptor (beta chain) was retrieved from a study of cytomegalovirus exposure and HLA in healthy donors (dated by TCRdb to about 2017). Concerning the study at large: In an earlier analysis of fewer than 750 of the donors, under 300 Gb of sequence data and about 110 million unique TCR beta sequences from about 190 million T cells were reported. The number of donors typed differed by locus, with 629-630 for A, B, C, DRB1 and DQB1, around 500 for DQA1, over 600 for DPA1, and roughly 450 for DPB1. A later genetic analysis used genome-wide SNP genotypes for about 55% of the 666 donors, treating that subset as a discovery cohort. To predict cytomegalovirus infection status, the study brought together high-throughput TCR immunosequencing, statistical association of individual TCRs with disease status, and machine learning. In addition to the first cohort of 666 subjects, a separate validation cohort of approximately 120 different subjects was used. In a later analysis, previously published TCR beta repertoires from 550 to 750 donors were re-analyzed and high-resolution HLA genotyping was added so that TCR occurrence patterns could be studied. All discovery cohort repertoires had been generated on a single sequencing platform. Approximately 310 gigabases of sequencing data and approximately 92 million unique TCR sequences made up an early release that covered over 550 HLA-typed donors. In the later analysis, no new phenotypic data were used to find candidate immune exposures; instead, reliance was placed on TCR beta sequences and their occurrence across donors. Donor age, sex, ethnicity and CMV serostatus were compiled together with the repertoire data. The study aimed to test whether signatures of past pathogen exposure could be identified by cataloging public T cell receptors. On average, around 230,000 unique TCR beta nucleotide sequences were sequenced per donor among a few hundred genotyped donors of the cohort, with roughly 19% of those sequences being non-productive. HLA typing covered class I and class II loci at four-digit resolution. In an earlier analysis of 587 of the donors, high-throughput TCR beta sequencing was used to judge whether each TCR beta V gene segment behaved as functional or pseudogenic. The T cell repertoires of 700 or so subjects were profiled by immunosequencing and related to cytomegalovirus serostatus. Several DR-DQ haplotypes were handled as single units for association and clustering because linkage in the cohort was strong. Of the 398 genotyped donors, 65% to 90% were placed in the genetic ancestry cluster associated with self-reported Caucasian donors.

The cohort was made up of under 800 healthy bone marrow donors. At the time of sampling, every cohort member was nominally healthy, though immune exposures that went unrecorded were likely present. The donor was CMV seropositive and belonged to the group of a few hundred seropositive cohort members. A peripheral blood sample was collected from each donor, and TCR beta sequencing was performed on peripheral blood mononuclear cells. The Qiagen DNeasy Blood Extraction Kit was used to extract genomic DNA from the blood cell samples. This clone showed up just once. What antigen it recognizes has not been identified. Base quality data are lacking; no much larger clone is found one base away. The investigation overall reported the following: A few of the identified cytomegalovirus-associated TCR beta chains were confirmed in vitro to be specific for cytomegalovirus antigens. In a later analysis, several top co-occurrence clusters were reported to appear linked to parvovirus B19, influenza, CMV and Epstein-Barr virus. Roughly uniform sequencing depth across donors was assumed in presence/absence analyses, although this assumption may not hold. Most TCR sequences were seen in very few donors, while some public TCRs were found in many individuals. In this cohort, only TCR beta chains were sequenced, and detectable features were limited by the absence of alpha or paired-chain data. A later analysis found that most CMV-associated TCR beta chains appeared HLA-restricted, with HLA associations seemingly driven largely by CMV exposure. Broadly in line with IMGT annotations, most TCR beta V segments showed up in productive rearrangements about 90% or about 30% of the time in an earlier analysis of approximately 640 of the donors. A group of highly shared sequence variants was considered likely to be a technical artifact of the sequencing pipeline. The authors suggested that the approach could potentially be extended to other disease states and immunological phenotypes. Because HLA typing was unavailable for some donors at each locus, only the typed subset was used in association tests. Specific HLA alleles were associated with around 18,000 TCR beta sequences at a false discovery rate of 0.05 in a later analysis. Cytomegalovirus status was reported to be diagnosed by the classifier with high specificity and sensitivity in both the original and validation cohorts. A further reported finding was that TCR beta sequences accurately predicted the HLA-A and HLA-B alleles for most subjects in the first cohort. In a later genetic analysis, fewer N-insertions in productive TCRs were reported among donors in an Asian-associated ancestry cluster than the 666-donor mean. Fewer than 20 rarely observed V segments, including chromosome 9 orphons, were excluded from the earlier analysis of about 600 of the donors because counts were too low. Immune exposure information for the cohort was limited to CMV serostatus. Assigning TCR associations to individual alleles was difficult when HLA alleles, especially DR and DQ, strongly co-occurred. A total of 150 or so TCR beta chains were listed by the study as associated with cytomegalovirus. A later analysis found that TCR association rates varied across HLA loci, with DRB1 alleles showing the most associated TCRs and HLA-C alleles the fewest. A later genetic analysis associated a missense DCLRE1C variant with V-gene and J-gene trimming of TCR beta chains, and an independent cohort replicated the association. Correlated functional status among segregating V segments might reflect linkage disequilibrium, but an unknown experimental factor could not be ruled out. A later analysis found that HLA-associated TCR beta chains were more clonally expanded and had lower generation probabilities than equally common non-associated chains.

To prepare the library, the immunoSEQ multiplex PCR assay was applied. For the multiplex PCR, a mixture combining 60 forward primers for TCR Vbeta segments and 13 reverse primers for TCR Jbeta segments was used. Amplification of the CDR3 region of rearranged TCR beta genes was performed with a multiplex PCR assay on genomic DNA. The amplified TCR beta libraries were sequenced on the Illumina HiSeq System as 87-base-pair reads. The study's processing was this. A later analysis tallied 75 million to 95 million unique TCR beta chains across the 700 or so repertoires, and approximately 12 million of those chains were shared by two or more donors. Raw reads were error-corrected and collapsed into unique sequences with a nearest-neighbor algorithm that merged closely related sequences to remove PCR and sequencing errors. To assign V, D and J gene segments, CDR3 sequences were aligned to IMGT reference sequences. For a sequence to be retained, at least a six-nucleotide match to both a V gene segment and a J gene segment was required. A rearrangement counted as productive if the CDR3 had no stop codons and remained in frame with V and J, and every other rearrangement counted as non-productive. Following IMGT convention, CDR3 was defined as the stretch from the second conserved V-encoded cysteine to the conserved J-encoded phenylalanine. In an earlier analysis of more than 550 of the donors, sequences lacking an unambiguous match to a single V gene segment were excluded. An earlier analysis of a few hundred of the donors classified V segments as functional when productive rearrangements were above 56.7% and as segregating when the standard deviation between donors was above 5%. To diagnose cytomegalovirus status from the catalog of TCR beta chain sequences, a statistical classification framework was built. In a later analysis, V and J genes were assigned by comparing TCR nucleotide sequences against IMGT/GENE-DB human TR gene sequences. Using the TCRdist pipeline, a later analysis assigned CDR3 sequences along with most-parsimonious VDJ recombination scenarios. In a later analysis, every TCR beta chain was defined by the combination of its CDR3 amino acid sequence and its V-gene family, and reads without a unique V-gene family were dropped. To address suspected cross-contamination and a sequencing artifact, a later analysis removed a few hundred highly shared, low-generation-probability nucleotide sequences. In a later analysis, a clonal expansion index was calculated for each public chain from normalized within-repertoire ranks of inferred template counts. In a later analysis, generation probabilities were computed using a VDJ recombination model fitted to out-of-frame rearrangements, and the results were checked against IGoR. In a later analysis, TCR-TCR, TCR-HLA and TCR-CMV co-occurrence was scored with hypergeometric tests, and a repertoire-size bias correction was applied to TCR pairs. To estimate false discovery rates, a later analysis permuted the HLA or CMV assignments 20 times. In a later analysis, co-occurring TCRs were grouped with DBSCAN, and TCRdist sequence similarity was added when clustering was performed within HLA-allele-positive subsets. For co-occurrence clustering, repertoires with fewer than 30,000 or more than 120,000 public chains were excluded, along with several repertoires with anomalous nucleotide sharing. TCRdb provides this immuneACCESS table in a form limited to in-frame rearrangements. Some clones are lacking; in checked studies, under half of them reflect an unresolved V gene, and why the rest are absent is not known. From that table come the V and J calls and clone size; the DNA was used to work out D and trimming. This sample has around 130,000 clones in its table, and about 70% of those were observed once. The ten largest clonotypes hold 2% to 2.5% of the sample.

Sequenced material: PBMCs. The sequence was obtained from a woman aged 40 to 55 in good health and CMV-seropositive.

The base sequence is TGTGCCAGCAGCTCTCCCCTACAGGGAAAGGTCTACGAGCAGTACTTC. This codes for CASSSPLQGKVYEQYF. Recombination linked TRBV7-2 to TRBJ2-7; the D segment could be TRBD1, given 6 matching bases. Looking up the germline V gene yields CDR1 SGHTA and CDR2 FQGNSA. The germline ends are 19 bases apart after V is trimmed by 4 bases and J by 3 bases. The CDR3 contains 16 residues, cysteine and phenylalanine counted. Left in the record is the CDR3 DNA by itself, 48 bases read in frame from the first base. With all but the CDR3 taken from the reference TRBV7-2 and TRBJ2-7 genes, the full variable domain is: GAGVSQSPSNKVTEKGKDVELRCDPISGHTALYWYRQSLGQGLEFLIYFQGNSAPDKSGLPSDRFSAERTGGSVSTLTIQRTQQEDSAVYLCASSSPLQGKVYEQYFGPGTRLTVT.